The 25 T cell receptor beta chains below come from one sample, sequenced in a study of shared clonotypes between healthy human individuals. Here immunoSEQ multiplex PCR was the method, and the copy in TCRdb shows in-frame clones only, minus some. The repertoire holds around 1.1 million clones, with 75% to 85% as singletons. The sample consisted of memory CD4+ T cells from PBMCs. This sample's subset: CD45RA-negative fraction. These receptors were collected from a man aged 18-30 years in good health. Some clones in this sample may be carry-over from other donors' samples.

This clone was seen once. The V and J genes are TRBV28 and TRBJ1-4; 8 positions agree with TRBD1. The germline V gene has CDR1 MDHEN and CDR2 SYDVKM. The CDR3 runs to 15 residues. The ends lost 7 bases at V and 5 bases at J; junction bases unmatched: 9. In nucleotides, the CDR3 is TGTGCCAGCACCCAAAAGAGGACAGGGAATGAAAAACTGTTTTTT. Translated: CASTQKRTGNEKLFF.

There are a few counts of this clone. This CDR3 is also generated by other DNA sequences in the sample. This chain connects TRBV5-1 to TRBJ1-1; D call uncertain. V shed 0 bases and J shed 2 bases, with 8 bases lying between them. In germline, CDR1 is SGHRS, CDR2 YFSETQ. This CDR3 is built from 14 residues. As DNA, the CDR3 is TGCGCCAGCAGCTTGGGTGAAGGAAACACTGAAGCTTTCTTT. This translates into CASSLGEGNTEAFF.

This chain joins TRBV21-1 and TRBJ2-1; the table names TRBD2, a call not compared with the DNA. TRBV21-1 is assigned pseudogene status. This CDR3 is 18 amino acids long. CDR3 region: CASSAAPLRRPGYNEQFF. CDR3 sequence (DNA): TGTGCCAGCAGTGCGGCCCCGCTTAGGCGGCCGGGTTACAATGAGCAGTTCTTC.

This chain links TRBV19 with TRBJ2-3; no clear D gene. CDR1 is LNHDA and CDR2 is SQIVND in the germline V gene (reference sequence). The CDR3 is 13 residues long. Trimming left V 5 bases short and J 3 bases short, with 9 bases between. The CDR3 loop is CASSSPRTDTQYF. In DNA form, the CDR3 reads TGTGCCAGTAGTTCCCCACGAACAGATACGCAGTATTTT.

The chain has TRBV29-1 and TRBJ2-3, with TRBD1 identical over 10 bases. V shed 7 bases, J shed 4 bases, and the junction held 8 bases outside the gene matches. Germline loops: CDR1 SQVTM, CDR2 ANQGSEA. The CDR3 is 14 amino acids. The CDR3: CSASDRGEADTQYF. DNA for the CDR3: TGCAGCGCCTCGGACAGGGGGGAGGCAGATACGCAGTATTTT.

The CDR3: CASSLGVGANEQFF. The DNA for the CDR3 is TGTGCCAGCAGCTTAGGGGTGGGGGCAAATGAGCAGTTCTTC. V usage is TRBV7-3 and J usage is TRBJ2-1; a possible D gene is TRBD1 (6 bases). This CDR3 region has 14 residues. V was shortened by 2 bases and J by 7 bases, with 12 bases between the two germline ends. Germline V CDR1 and CDR2: SGHTA, FQGTGA.

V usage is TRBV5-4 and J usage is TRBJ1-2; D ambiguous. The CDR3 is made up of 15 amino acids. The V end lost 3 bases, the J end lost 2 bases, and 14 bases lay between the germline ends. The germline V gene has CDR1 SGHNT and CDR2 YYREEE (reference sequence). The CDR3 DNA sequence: TGTGCCAGCAGCTCACCCGCGAAGGGCAACTATGGCTACACCTTC. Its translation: CASSSPAKGNYGYTF.

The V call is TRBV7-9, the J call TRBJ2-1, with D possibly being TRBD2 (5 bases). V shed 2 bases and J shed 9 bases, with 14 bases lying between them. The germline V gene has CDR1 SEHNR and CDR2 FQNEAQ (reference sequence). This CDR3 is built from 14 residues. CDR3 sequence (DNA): TGTGCCAGCAGCTTACGATCCACGAGCGGTGAGCAGTTCTTC. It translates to CASSLRSTSGEQFF. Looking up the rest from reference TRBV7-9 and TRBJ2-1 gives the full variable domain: DTGVSQNPRHKITKRGQNVTFRCDPISEHNRLYWYRQTLGQGPEFLTYFQNEAQLEKSRLLSDRFSAERPKGSFSTLEIQRTEQGDSAMYLCASSLRSTSGEQFFGPGTRLTVL.

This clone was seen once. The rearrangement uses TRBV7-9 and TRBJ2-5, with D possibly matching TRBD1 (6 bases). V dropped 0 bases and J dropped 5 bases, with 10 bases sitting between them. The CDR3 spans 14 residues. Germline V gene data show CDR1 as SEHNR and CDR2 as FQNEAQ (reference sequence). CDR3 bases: TGTGCCAGCAGCTTAGCGCAGGGGATGGAGACCCAGTACTTC. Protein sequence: CASSLAQGMETQYF.

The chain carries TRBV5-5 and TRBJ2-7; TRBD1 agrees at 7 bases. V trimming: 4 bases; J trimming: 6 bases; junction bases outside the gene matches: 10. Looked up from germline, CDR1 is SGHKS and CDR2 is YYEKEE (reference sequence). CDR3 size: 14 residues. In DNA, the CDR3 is TGTGCCAGCAGCCTGACAGGGTACGGAGGCGAGCAGTACTTC. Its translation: CASSLTGYGGEQYF. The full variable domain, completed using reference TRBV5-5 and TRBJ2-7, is DAGVTQSPTHLIKTRGQQVTLRCSPISGHKSVSWYQQVLGQGPQFIFQYYEKEERGRGNFPDRFSARQFPNYSSELNVNALLLGDSALYLCASSLTGYGGEQYFGPGTRLTVT.

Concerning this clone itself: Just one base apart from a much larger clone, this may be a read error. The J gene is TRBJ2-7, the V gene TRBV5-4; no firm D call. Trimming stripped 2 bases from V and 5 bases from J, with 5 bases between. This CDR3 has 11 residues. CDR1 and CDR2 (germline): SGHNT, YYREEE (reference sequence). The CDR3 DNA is TGTGCCAGCAGCTTTTTGAACGAGCAGTACTTC. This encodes CASSFLNEQYF.

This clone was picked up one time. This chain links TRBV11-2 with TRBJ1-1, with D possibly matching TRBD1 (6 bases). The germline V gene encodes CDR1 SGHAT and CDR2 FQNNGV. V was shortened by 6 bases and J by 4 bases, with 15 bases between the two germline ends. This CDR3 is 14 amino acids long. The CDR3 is CASRPTRGVTEAFF. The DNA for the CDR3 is TGTGCCAGCAGGCCCACGAGGGGGGTCACTGAAGCTTTCTTT.

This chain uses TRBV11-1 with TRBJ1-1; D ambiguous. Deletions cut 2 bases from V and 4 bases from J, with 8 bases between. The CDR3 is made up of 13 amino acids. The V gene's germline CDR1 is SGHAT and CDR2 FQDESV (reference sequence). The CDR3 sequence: CASSLWSLTEAFF. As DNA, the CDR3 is TGTGCCAGCAGCTTATGGAGCCTCACTGAAGCTTTCTTT. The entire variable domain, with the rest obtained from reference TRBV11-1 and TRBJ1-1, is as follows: EAEVAQSPRYKITEKSQAVAFWCDPISGHATLYWYRQILGQGPELLVQFQDESVVDDSQLPKDRFSAERLKGVDSTLKIQPAELGDSAMYLCASSLWSLTEAFFGQGTRLTVV.

CDR3 loop: CASAPGQDLYGYTF. The CDR3 bases are TGTGCCAGCGCTCCGGGACAGGACCTATATGGCTACACCTTC. The J gene is TRBJ1-2, the V gene TRBV28; 8 nucleotides agree with TRBD1. V gave up 8 bases and J gave up 5 bases; unmatched junction bases: 10. This CDR3 region has 14 residues. CDR1 MDHEN and CDR2 SYDVKM come from the germline V gene.

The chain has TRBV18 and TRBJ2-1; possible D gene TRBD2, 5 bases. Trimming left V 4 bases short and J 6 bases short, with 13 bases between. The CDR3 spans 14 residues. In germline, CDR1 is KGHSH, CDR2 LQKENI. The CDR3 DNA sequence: TGTGCCAGCTCACGAATGGACTGGACCAATGAGCAGTTCTTC. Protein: CASSRMDWTNEQFF.

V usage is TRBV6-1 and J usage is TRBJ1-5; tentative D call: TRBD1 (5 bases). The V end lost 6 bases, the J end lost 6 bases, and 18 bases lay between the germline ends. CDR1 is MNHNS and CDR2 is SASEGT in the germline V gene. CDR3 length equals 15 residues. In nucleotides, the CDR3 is TGTGCCAGCAGGGGGTGGGGGGAAGTGGTTCAGCCCCAGCATTTT. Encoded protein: CASRGWGEVVQPQHF.

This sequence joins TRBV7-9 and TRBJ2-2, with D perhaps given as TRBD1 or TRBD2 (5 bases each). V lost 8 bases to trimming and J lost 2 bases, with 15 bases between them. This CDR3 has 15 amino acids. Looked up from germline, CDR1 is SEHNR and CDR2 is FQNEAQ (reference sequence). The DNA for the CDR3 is TGTGCCAGCGTCCGATACCGGGGCAACACCGGGGAGCTGTTTTTT. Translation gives CASVRYRGNTGELFF.

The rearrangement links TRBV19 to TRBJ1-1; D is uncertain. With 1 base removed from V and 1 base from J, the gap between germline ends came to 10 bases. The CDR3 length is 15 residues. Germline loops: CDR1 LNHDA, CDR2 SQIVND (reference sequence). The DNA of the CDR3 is TGTGCCAGTAGTATAGTCCACAGAGCGAACACTGAAGCTTTCTTT. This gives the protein CASSIVHRANTEAFF.

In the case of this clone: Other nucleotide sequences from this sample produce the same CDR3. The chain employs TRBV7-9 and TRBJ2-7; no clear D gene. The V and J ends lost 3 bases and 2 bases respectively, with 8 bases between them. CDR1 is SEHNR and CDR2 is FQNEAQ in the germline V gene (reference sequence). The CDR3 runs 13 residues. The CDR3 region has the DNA TGTGCCAGCAGCTTGTCAGGAGCCTACGAGCAGTACTTC. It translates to CASSLSGAYEQYF.

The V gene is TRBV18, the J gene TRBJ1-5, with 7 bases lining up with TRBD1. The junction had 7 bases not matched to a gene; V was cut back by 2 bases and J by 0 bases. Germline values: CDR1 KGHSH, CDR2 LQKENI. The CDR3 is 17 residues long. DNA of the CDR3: TGTGCCAGCTCACCAGAGGGGACAGTCTATAGCAATCAGCCCCAGCATTTT. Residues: CASSPEGTVYSNQPQHF.

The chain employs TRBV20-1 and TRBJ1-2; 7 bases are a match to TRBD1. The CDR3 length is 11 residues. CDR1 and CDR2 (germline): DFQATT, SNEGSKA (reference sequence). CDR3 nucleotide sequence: TGCGCACTTGGGACAGCTTATGGCTACACCTTC. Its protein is CALGTAYGYTF.

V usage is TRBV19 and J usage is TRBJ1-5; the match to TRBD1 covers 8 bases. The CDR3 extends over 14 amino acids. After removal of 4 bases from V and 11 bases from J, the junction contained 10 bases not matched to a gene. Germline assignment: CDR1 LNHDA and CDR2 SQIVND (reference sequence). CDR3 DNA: TGTGCCAGTAGTACAACAGGGGGGCGGATCGCCCAGCATTTT. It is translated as CASSTTGGRIAQHF. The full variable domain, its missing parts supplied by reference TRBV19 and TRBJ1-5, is DGGITQSPKYLFRKEGQNVTLSCEQNLNHDAMYWYRQDPGQGLRLIYYSQIVNDFQKGDIAEGYSVSREKKESFPLTVTSAQKNPTAFYLCASSTTGGRIAQHFGDGTRLSIL.

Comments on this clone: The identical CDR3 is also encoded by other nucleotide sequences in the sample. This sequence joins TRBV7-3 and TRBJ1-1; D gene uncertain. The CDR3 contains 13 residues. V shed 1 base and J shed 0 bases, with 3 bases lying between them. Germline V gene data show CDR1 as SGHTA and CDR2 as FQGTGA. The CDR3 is CASSLSVNTEAFF. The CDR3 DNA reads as TGTGCCAGCAGCTTAAGTGTGAACACTGAAGCTTTCTTT.

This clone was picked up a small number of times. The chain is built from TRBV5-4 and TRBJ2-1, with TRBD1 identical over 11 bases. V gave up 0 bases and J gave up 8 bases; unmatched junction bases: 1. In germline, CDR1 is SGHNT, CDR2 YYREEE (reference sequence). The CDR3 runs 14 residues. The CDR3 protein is CASSLADRGHEQFF. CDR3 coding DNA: TGTGCCAGCAGCTTGGCGGACAGGGGGCATGAGCAGTTCTTC.

The CDR3 is CASSLGVGRSYNEQFF. The CDR3 region has the DNA TGTGCCAGCAGCTTAGGGGTAGGCCGATCCTACAATGAGCAGTTCTTC. This chain uses TRBV7-9 with TRBJ2-1, with D unresolved. This CDR3 region has 16 residues. Trimming shortened V by 1 base and J by 1 base, and 11 bases separated the two germline ends. Germline CDR1 is SEHNR and CDR2 is FQNEAQ (reference sequence).